The T cell receptor (beta chain) under discussion was sequenced for a study of T cell responses to AZD1222 COVID-19 vaccine (dated by TCRdb to the early 2020s). With regard to the full study: Because spike-specific TCR depth and breadth did not differ between the two schedules, AZD1222 recipients who got a second dose at roughly 4 weeks were pooled with those who got a second dose at roughly 12 weeks. TCR sequencing was performed for 230 to 250 trial participants, of whom about 200 were given two doses of AZD1222 and some 25 were given two doses of MenACWY control vaccine. Enrollment into the trials was organized by age into subgroups of 18-55, 56-69 and 70-plus years, and those subgroups contained roughly 150, 30 and 60 TCR-sequenced participants, respectively. Study-wide findings and limitations: Because no day 14 peak-response samples were available, the repertoires could be characterized only after the peak T cell response. Vaccine-associated CD4 TCRs spanned the whole spike protein, with dominant responses in regions 160-218 and 743-854. In the small 56-69-year group, the increase in depth fell short of significance, most likely because of low power. Reportedly, almost half of the unique spike-specific TCRs recognized epitopes lying outside the regions that are mutated in the B.1.351 and B.1.1.7 variants. Participants were mostly white British and included more females than males, and it was suggested by the authors that clonal diversity may have been underestimated. After two AZD1222 doses, both the breadth and the depth of spike-specific TCRs were significantly higher than at day 0 and than in MenACWY recipients. Conclusions about previously exposed vaccinees are limited because only five to seven AZD1222 recipients were SARS-CoV-2 seropositive at baseline.

The CDR3 regions of human TCRbeta chains were analyzed by immunosequencing. As for the authors' bioinformatics: TCRs in the repertoires were matched against a reference library of SARS-CoV-2-specific TCRs that had been generated with the MIRA antigen-specificity platform. Breadth was defined as the fraction of unique TCRs that were SARS-CoV-2-associated, and depth was defined as the fraction of total T cells that were SARS-CoV-2-associated. Using the MIRA data, every spike-specific TCR was mapped to the spike region that the TCR reacted to and assigned to either a CD4 or a CD8 class. Log10-transformed breadth and depth values were compared by one-way ANOVA with Sidak's multiple comparisons tests. Held by TCRdb, this immuneACCESS table contains in-frame sequences only and omits some clones. Under half of the omission traces to an unresolved V gene where checked; the cause of the rest is unknown. That table is the source of V, J and clone size, and D and trimming were worked out from the DNA. Within this sample are approximately 140,000 clones, with 94% of them counted one time only. Around 1.3% of the sample lies in the top ten.

Reading the germline V gene (reference sequence) gives CDR1 SEHNR and CDR2 FQNEAQ. The CDR3 runs 14 amino acids, cysteine and valine included. Only the CDR3 DNA is retained, 42 bases long and in frame from the first base. The trim is 5 bases for V and 0 bases for J, with a gap of 11 bases between the germline ends. Turning to this clone: The specificity of this receptor is unknown. The sample holds no much larger clone one base away, and base qualities are not on file.

The time point label here, explained by the study, means: baseline before first vaccination. The vaccinee samples were drawn from two UK trials, COV001 and COV002, one of which was a single-blind randomized controlled phase 2/3 trial testing AZD1222 (ChAdOx1 nCoV-19) in healthy adults. Trial participant PBMC samples were collected at day 0 and day 28 after the second dose for TCRbeta chain sequencing. Recombination joined TRBV7-9 with TRBJ2-7; 6 matching bases give a weak D call of TRBD1. This sample comprised peripheral blood, obtained on day 0 of AZD1222 vaccination. This sequence originates from an adult in good health. The DNA is TGTGCCAGCAGCGCAGAGGACAGCTCCTACGAGCAGTACGTC. This sequence encodes CASSAEDSSYEQYV.